The 13 T cell receptor beta chains below all came from one sample that was sequenced in a study of blood T cells in healthy people across ages. The use of a sample-barcoded 5' primer and a J-beta primer mix characterized a second PCR of 7 to 11 cycles. Each CDR3 protein gets one entry after TCRdb re-called the 5' RACE reads with MiXCR. The sample shows approximately 770,000 distinct CDR3 sequences, roughly 60% of them seen only once. Sequencing was done on a sample of blood. All receptors come from a man aged 25 to 45 in good health.

The genes are TRBV20-1 and TRBJ2-4, with TRBD2 matching 10 bases. TRBJ2-7 explains the end of the DNA better; the J call may be wrong. The germline gives CDR1 DFQATT, CDR2 SNEGSKA (reference sequence). The CDR3 extends over 13 amino acids. The CDR3 DNA reads as TGCAGTGCAGCACTAGCGGGGAGGTACGAGCAGTACTTC. Translating it yields CSAALAGRYEQYF.

The V gene is TRBV6-1, the J gene TRBJ2-6; D may correspond to TRBD1 or TRBD2 (6 bases each). Germline lookup yields CDR1 MNHNS and CDR2 SASEGT. The V end was cut by 2 bases, the J end by 3 bases, with 11 bases between. The CDR3 runs to 16 residues. The CDR3 region has the DNA TGTGCCAGCAGTGAAAGAAGGGGGGTTGGGGCCAACGTCCTGACTTTC. Encoded protein: CASSERRGVGANVLTF.

This clonotype was detected only a few times. The chain recombines TRBV7-2 with TRBJ2-5, with D maybe TRBD2 (5 bases). Germline assignment: CDR1 SGHTA and CDR2 FQGNSA. The V end was cut by 5 bases, the J end by 4 bases, with 11 bases between. This CDR3 has 13 residues. The DNA of the CDR3 is TGTGCCAGCAGCGCCGGGAACCTAGAGACCCAGTACTTC. Translating it yields CASSAGNLETQYF.

This clonotype was detected only once. The chain joins TRBV7-2 to TRBJ1-2, with D possibly TRBD1 on 5 matching bases. The CDR3 contains 15 residues. The V gene's germline CDR1 is SGHTA and CDR2 FQGNSA. Trimming took 2 bases from V and 7 from J, leaving 17 bases between them. CDR3 loop: CASSLTSGFRFGYTF. Written as DNA, the CDR3 is TGTGCCAGCAGCTTAACCTCAGGGTTTCGGTTTGGCTACACCTTC.

This clonotype was found many times. The chain recombines TRBV3-1 with TRBJ1-2; possible D gene TRBD1, 5 bases. The CDR3 length is 16 residues. Trimming left V 1 base short and J 0 bases short, with 12 bases between. The germline V gene has CDR1 LGHDT and CDR2 YNNKEL (reference sequence). CDR3 bases: TGTGCCAGCAGCCAAGGAACGCAGGGAGCTAACTATGGCTACACCTTC. It yields the protein CASSQGTQGANYGYTF.

The J gene is TRBJ2-3, the V gene TRBV6-4; 9 positions agree with TRBD2. J was trimmed by 3 bases and V by 3 bases; bases with no gene match: 4. Germline CDR1 is MRHNA and CDR2 is SNTAGT. The CDR3 covers 15 residues. CDR3 in amino acids: CASSEAGGETDTQYF. The CDR3 DNA reads as TGTGCCAGCAGTGAAGCGGGGGGAGAGACAGATACGCAGTATTTT.

The chain carries TRBV3-1 and TRBJ2-3; 8 nucleotides match TRBD1. The CDR3 runs to 15 residues. The V segment lost 1 base and the J segment 3 bases; nucleotides outside the gene matches: 3. Germline assignment: CDR1 LGHDT and CDR2 YNNKEL (reference sequence). The CDR3 spells CASSQVTGGTDTQYF. CDR3 sequence (DNA): TGTGCCAGCAGCCAAGTAACAGGGGGAACAGATACGCAGTATTTT.

The rearrangement uses TRBV2 and TRBJ2-1, with D possibly being TRBD2 (6 bases). The CDR3 length is 14 residues. Trimming took 5 bases from V and 13 from J, leaving 21 bases between them. CDR1 and CDR2 (germline): SNHLY, FYNNEI. As DNA, the CDR3 is TGTGCCAGCAGTTTGGGACTGTTCTGGGAGACCCAGTTCTTC. Translation gives CASSLGLFWETQFF.

This chain uses TRBV6-1 with TRBJ2-1, with 12 bases lining up with TRBD2. With V trimmed by 3 bases and J by 6 bases, 6 bases remained unmatched. The germline V gene has CDR1 MNHNS and CDR2 SASEGT. The CDR3 has 16 amino acids. CDR3: CASSDWGLAGRNEQFF. The CDR3 region has the DNA TGTGCCAGCAGTGATTGGGGACTAGCGGGCCGCAATGAGCAGTTCTTC.

Only a few counts were recorded for this clonotype. V and J are TRBV7-9 and TRBJ2-1; TRBD2 aligns across 7 bases. The V and J ends lost 0 bases and 8 bases, in that order; junction bases with no gene match: 7. Germline CDR1 SEHNR, CDR2 FQNEAQ (reference sequence). This CDR3 comprises 15 residues. In nucleotides, the CDR3 is TGTGCCAGCAGCTTAGCGGGAGGGCCCTCGGATGAGCAGTTCTTC. Translated: CASSLAGGPSDEQFF.

CDR3 nucleotides: TGCAGCGTTGGTGTGGACCGCTACGAGCAGTACTTC. It yields the protein CSVGVDRYEQYF. The chain is built from TRBV29-1 and TRBJ2-7, with D hard to call. Trimming took off 4 bases at V and 3 bases at J, with 10 bases between the two ends. The CDR3 has 12 residues. Germline lookup yields CDR1 SQVTM and CDR2 ANQGSEA.

This clonotype was observed a few times. The chain has TRBV7-9 and TRBJ2-7, with TRBD2 identical over 7 bases. V shed 1 base, J shed 2 bases, and the junction held 8 bases outside the gene matches. Per germline, CDR1 SEHNR and CDR2 FQNEAQ (reference sequence). The CDR3 consists of 16 residues. The CDR3 region is CASSLERTGGTYEQYF. The CDR3 coding sequence is TGTGCCAGCAGCTTAGAAAGGACGGGAGGAACCTACGAGCAGTACTTC.

V is TRBV20-1 and J is TRBJ1-2; no clear D gene. The V gene's germline CDR1 is DFQATT and CDR2 SNEGSKA (reference sequence). The CDR3 sequence is 13 residues long. V lost 5 bases and J lost 4, with 14 bases in between. This chain's CDR3 is CSALAPRLYGYTF. The CDR3 bases are TGCAGTGCTCTTGCCCCTCGTCTCTATGGCTACACCTTC.